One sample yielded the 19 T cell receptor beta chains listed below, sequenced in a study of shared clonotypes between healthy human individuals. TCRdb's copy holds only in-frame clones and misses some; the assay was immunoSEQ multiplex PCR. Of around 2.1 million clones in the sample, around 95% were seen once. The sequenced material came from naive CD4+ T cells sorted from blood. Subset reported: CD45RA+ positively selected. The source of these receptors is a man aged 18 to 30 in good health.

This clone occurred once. DNA for the CDR3: TGTGCCAGCAGTTACGGGGGAGAAAGAGAGACCCAGTACTTC. Translating gives CASSYGGERETQYF. V usage is TRBV6-6 and J usage is TRBJ2-5; D may match TRBD1 or TRBD2 (5 bases each). There are 14 residues in the CDR3. Germline CDR1 and CDR2: MNHNY and SVGAGI (reference sequence). Trimming shortened V by 2 bases and J by 4 bases, and 11 bases separated the two germline ends.

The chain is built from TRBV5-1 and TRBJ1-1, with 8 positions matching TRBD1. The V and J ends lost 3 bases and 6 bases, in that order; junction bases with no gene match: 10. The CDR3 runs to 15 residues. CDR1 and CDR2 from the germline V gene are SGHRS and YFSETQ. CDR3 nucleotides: TGCGCCAGCAGCTGGGGGGACAGGTCGACCCCTGAAGCTTTCTTT. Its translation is CASSWGDRSTPEAFF.

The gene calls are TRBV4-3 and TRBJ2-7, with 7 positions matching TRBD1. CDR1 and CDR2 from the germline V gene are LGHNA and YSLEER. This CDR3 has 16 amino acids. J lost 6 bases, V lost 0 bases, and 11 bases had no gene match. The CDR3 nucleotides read TGCGCCAGCAGCCAAGAGAGAGACAGGGTAGCCCGCGAGCAGTACTTC. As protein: CASSQERDRVAREQYF.

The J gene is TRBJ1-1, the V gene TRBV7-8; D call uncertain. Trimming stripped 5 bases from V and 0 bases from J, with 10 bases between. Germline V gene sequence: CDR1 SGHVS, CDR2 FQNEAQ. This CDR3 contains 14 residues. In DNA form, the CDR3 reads TGTGCCAGCAGCCCTCAGGAAATGAACACTGAAGCTTTCTTT. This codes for CASSPQEMNTEAFF.

As DNA, the CDR3 is TGTGCCAGCTGTGACCCGGGTTCCGACTATGGCTACACCTTC. It encodes CASCDPGSDYGYTF. The chain combines TRBV10-3 with TRBJ1-2; D gene unclear. Per the germline V gene, CDR1 is ENHRY and CDR2 is SYGVKD. CDR3 size: 14 residues. Trimming removed 10 bases at V and 3 bases at J, with 18 bases between.

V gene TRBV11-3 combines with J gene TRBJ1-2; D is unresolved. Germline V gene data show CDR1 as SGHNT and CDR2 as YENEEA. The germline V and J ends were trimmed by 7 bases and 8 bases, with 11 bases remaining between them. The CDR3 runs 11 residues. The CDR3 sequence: CASIPLWGYTF. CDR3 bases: TGTGCCAGCATCCCCTTATGGGGCTACACCTTC.

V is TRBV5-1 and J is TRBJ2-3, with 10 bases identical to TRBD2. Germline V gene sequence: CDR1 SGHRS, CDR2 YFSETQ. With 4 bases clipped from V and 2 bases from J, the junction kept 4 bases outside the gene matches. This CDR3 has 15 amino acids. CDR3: CASSQLAGNTDTQYF. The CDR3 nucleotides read TGCGCCAGCAGCCAACTAGCGGGGAACACAGATACGCAGTATTTT. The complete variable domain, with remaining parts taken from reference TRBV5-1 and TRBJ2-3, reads KAGVTQTPRYLIKTRGQQVTLSCSPISGHRSVSWYQQTPGQGLQFLFEYFSETQRNKGNFPGRFSGRQFSNSRSEMNVSTLELGDSALYLCASSQLAGNTDTQYFGPGTRLTVL.

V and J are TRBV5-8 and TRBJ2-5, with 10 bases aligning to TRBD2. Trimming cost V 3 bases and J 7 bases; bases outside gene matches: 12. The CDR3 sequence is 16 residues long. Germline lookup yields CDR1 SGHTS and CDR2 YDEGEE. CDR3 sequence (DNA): TGTGCCAGCAGCTCACTAGCGGGGAGCCTCTCAGGGACCCAGTACTTC. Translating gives CASSSLAGSLSGTQYF.

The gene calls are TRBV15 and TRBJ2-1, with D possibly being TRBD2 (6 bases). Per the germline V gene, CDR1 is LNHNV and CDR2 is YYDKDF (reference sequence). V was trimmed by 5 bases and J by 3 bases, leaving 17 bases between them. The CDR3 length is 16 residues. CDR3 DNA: TGTGCCACCAGCCGACCCCTTAGCGGAAACTACAATGAGCAGTTCTTC. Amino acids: CATSRPLSGNYNEQFF.

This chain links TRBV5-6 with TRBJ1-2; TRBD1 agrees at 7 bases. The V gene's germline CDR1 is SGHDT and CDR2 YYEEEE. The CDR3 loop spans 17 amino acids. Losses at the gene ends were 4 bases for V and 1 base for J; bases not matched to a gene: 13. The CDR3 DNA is TGTGCCAGCAGCGCAAACAGGGGACTTGTTCTTAACTATGGCTACACCTTC. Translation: CASSANRGLVLNYGYTF. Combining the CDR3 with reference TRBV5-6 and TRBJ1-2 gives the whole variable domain DAGVTQSPTHLIKTRGQQVTLRCSPKSGHDTVSWYQQALGQGPQFIFQYYEEEERQRGNFPDRFSGHQFPNYSSELNVNALLLGDSALYLCASSANRGLVLNYGYTFGSGTRLTVV.

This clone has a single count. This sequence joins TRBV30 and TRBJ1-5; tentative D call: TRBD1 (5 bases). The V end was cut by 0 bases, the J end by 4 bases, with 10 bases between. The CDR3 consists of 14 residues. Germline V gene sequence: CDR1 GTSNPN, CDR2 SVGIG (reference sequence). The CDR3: CAWSVGPQNQPQHF. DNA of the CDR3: TGTGCCTGGAGTGTGGGACCCCAGAATCAGCCCCAGCATTTT.

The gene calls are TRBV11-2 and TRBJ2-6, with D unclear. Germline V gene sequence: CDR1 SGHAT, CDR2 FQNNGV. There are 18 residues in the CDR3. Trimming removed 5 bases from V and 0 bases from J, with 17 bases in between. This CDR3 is CASSNLGEQSSGANVLTF. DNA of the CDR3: TGTGCCAGCAGCAACCTCGGCGAACAGTCCTCTGGGGCCAACGTCCTGACTTTC. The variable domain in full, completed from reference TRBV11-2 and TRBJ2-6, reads EAGVAQSPRYKIIEKRQSVAFWCNPISGHATLYWYQQILGQGPKLLIQFQNNGVVDDSQLPKDRFSAERLKGVDSTLKIQPAKLEDSAVYLCASSNLGEQSSGANVLTFGAGSRLTVL.

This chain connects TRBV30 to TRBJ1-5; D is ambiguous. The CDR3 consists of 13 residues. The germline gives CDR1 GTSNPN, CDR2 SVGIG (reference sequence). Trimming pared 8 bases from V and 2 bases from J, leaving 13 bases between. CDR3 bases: TGTGCCAGTTCGCCCGCTGGCAATCAGCCCCAGCATTTT. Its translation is CASSPAGNQPQHF.

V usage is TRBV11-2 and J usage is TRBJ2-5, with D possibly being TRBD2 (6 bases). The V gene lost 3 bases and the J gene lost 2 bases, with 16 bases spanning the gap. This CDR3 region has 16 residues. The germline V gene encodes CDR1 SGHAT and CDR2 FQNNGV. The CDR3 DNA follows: TGTGCCAGCAGCTTTATGGGCGGGGCCCGACAAGAGACCCAGTACTTC. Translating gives CASSFMGGARQETQYF. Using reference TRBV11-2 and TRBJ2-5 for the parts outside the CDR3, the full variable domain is EAGVAQSPRYKIIEKRQSVAFWCNPISGHATLYWYQQILGQGPKLLIQFQNNGVVDDSQLPKDRFSAERLKGVDSTLKIQPAKLEDSAVYLCASSFMGGARQETQYFGPGTRLLVL.

The CDR3 DNA reads as TGTGCCAGCAGTTTAGGGAAAGAAGAGACCCAGTACTTC. This encodes CASSLGKEETQYF. The rearrangement joins TRBV28 to TRBJ2-5; D is unclear. CDR1 MDHEN and CDR2 SYDVKM come from the germline V gene. The CDR3 sequence is 13 residues long. V was clipped by 2 bases and J by 3 bases, with 7 bases between them.

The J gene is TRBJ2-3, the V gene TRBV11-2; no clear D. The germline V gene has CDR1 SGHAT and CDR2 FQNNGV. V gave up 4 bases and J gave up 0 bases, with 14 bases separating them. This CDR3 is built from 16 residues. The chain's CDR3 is CASSSPLQTSTDTQYF. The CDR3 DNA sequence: TGTGCCAGCAGCTCCCCTCTACAGACTAGCACAGATACGCAGTATTTT. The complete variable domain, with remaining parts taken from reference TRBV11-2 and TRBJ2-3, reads EAGVAQSPRYKIIEKRQSVAFWCNPISGHATLYWYQQILGQGPKLLIQFQNNGVVDDSQLPKDRFSAERLKGVDSTLKIQPAKLEDSAVYLCASSSPLQTSTDTQYFGPGTRLTVL.

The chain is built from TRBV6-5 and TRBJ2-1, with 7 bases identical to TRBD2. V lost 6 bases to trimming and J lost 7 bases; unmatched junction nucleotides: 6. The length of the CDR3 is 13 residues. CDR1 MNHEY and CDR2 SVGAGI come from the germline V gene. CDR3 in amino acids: CASRRLAGNEQFF. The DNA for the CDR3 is TGTGCCAGCAGACGACTAGCCGGTAATGAGCAGTTCTTC.

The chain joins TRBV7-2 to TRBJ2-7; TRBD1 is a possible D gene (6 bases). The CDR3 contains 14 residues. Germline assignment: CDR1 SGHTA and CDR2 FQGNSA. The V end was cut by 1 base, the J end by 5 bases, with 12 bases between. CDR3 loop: CASSLDRVSHEQYF. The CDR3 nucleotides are TGTGCCAGCAGCTTAGACAGGGTTTCTCACGAGCAGTACTTC.

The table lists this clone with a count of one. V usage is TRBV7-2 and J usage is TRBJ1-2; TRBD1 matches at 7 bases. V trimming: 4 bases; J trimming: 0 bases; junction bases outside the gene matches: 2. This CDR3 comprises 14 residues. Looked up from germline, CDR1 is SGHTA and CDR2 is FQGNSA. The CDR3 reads CASSWGQPNYGYTF. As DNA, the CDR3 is TGTGCCAGCAGCTGGGGACAGCCTAACTATGGCTACACCTTC. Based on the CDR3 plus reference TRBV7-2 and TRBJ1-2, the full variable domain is GAGVSQSPSNKVTEKGKDVELRCDPISGHTALYWYRQSLGQGLEFLIYFQGNSAPDKSGLPSDRFSAERTGGSVSTLTIQRTQQEDSAVYLCASSWGQPNYGYTFGSGTRLTVV.